The 4 T cell receptor beta chains listed next were all sequenced from one sample in a study of blood T cell repertoires in COVID-19. Libraries were prepared by immunoSEQ multiplex PCR; TCRdb keeps only in-frame clonotypes and omits some of them. The sample holds about 130,000 clones, approximately 90% seen once. What was sequenced was peripheral blood. The receptor set was obtained from a man between 60 and 75 years old with COVID-19, enrolled during active disease.

The genes are TRBV14 and TRBJ1-2; TRBD1 might be the D (6 bases). Per the germline V gene, CDR1 is SGHDN and CDR2 is FVKESK. Trimming pared 1 base from V and 4 bases from J, leaving 10 bases between. CDR3 length equals 14 residues. The chain's CDR3 is CASSQAGVGYGYTF. The CDR3 region has the DNA TGTGCCAGCAGCCAAGCAGGGGTGGGCTATGGCTACACCTTC.

The chain carries TRBV6-5 and TRBJ2-1, with a weak D call TRBD2 (5 bases). Between the trimmed V and J ends, which lost 6 bases and 4 bases, there was a span of 10 bases. The CDR3 totals 13 residues. Germline loops: CDR1 MNHEY, CDR2 SVGAGI. This CDR3 reads CASRSGLYNEQFF. The CDR3 DNA is TGTGCCAGCAGATCAGGACTTTACAATGAGCAGTTCTTC.

The table lists this clone with a count of one. The rearrangement joins TRBV7-6 to TRBJ2-3, with 8 bases matching TRBD2. Germline CDR1 SGHVS, CDR2 FNYEAQ. V lost 5 bases, J lost 3 bases, and 7 bases stayed unmatched. The CDR3 is 15 residues long. CDR3 DNA sequence: TGTGCCAGCAGCCTGGACAGCGGGGGTACAGATACGCAGTATTTT. Translated: CASSLDSGGTDTQYF.

DNA of the CDR3: TGCAGCGTTGGAGAAAATCGAAGGGGCAATGAGCAGTTCTTC. Amino acid sequence: CSVGENRRGNEQFF. The V call is TRBV29-1, the J call TRBJ2-1; D perhaps matches TRBD1 (5 bases). V lost 4 bases to trimming and J lost 6 bases, with 16 bases between them. The CDR3 sequence is 14 residues long. Germline-derived CDR1 and CDR2 are SQVTM and ANQGSEA.